Listed here is a single T cell receptor (beta chain). These data come from a study of T cell changes during pregnancy in multiple sclerosis. Clones were read by immunoSEQ multiplex PCR, and TCRdb kept only the in-frame ones, dropping some. The table shows under 90,000 clones, with 90% to 95% occurring only once. Germline V lookup: CDR1 SNHLY, CDR2 FYNNEI. CDR3 length: 16 amino acids. V was shortened by 7 bases and J by 5 bases, with 21 bases between the two germline ends. This TCR was recovered from a female donor in good health, enrolled as a control in a pregnancy study. The rearrangement joins TRBV2 to TRBJ2-1; D might be TRBD2 (6 bases). Sequences were derived from peripheral blood, sampled in the second trimester of pregnancy. This CDR3 reads CASTSSSLAKNNEQFF. CDR3 nucleotides: TGTGCCAGCACGTCTTCATCACTAGCAAAGAACAATGAGCAGTTCTTC.